These T cell receptor beta chains were read from a single sample in a study of T cells after yellow fever vaccination. TCRdb used MiXCR to reprocess the 5' RACE reads, holding one entry per CDR3 protein. Among some 340,000 distinct CDR3 sequences listed, approximately 11% were seen once. Sample: CD4+ T cells sorted from PBMCs, taken 45 days after the yellow fever booster vaccination. All receptors come from a man between 18 and 35 years old who received the YFV17D yellow fever vaccine. The CDR3 runs from the conserved cysteine through the conserved F or W. Fields, in order: J gene, D gene, CDR3 length, V gene, clone size, CDR3 DNA, CDR3 protein. D genes are given only for firm matches. The size field is filled for only some rows; it gives once, few, many or a size class.

>TRBJ2-2|TRBD1|16|TRBV18|-
TGTGCCAGCTCACCACCGGGACAGAGAAACACCGGGGAGCTGTTTTTT
CASSPPGQRNTGELFF
>TRBJ1-6|TRBD1|15|TRBV7-9|few
TGTGCCAGCAGCTTTGGTGGGACAGCTTTCTCTACCCTCCACTTT
CASSFGGTAFSTLHF
>TRBJ1-6|-|14|TRBV3-1|few
TGTGCCAGCAGGGAGACAGGAAGAAATTCACCCCTCCACTTT
CASRETGRNSPLHF
>TRBJ1-5|-|14|TRBV20-1|many
TGCAGTGCTGGACCTCCGGCTGGAAGTCAGCCCCAGCATTTT
CSAGPPAGSQPQHF
>TRBJ1-4|-|15|TRBV7-2|-
TGTGCCAGCAGCGCCGCGGTCGCAACTAATGAAAAACTGTTTTTT
CASSAAVATNEKLFF
>TRBJ1-3|TRBD1|16|TRBV9|many
TGTGCCAGCAGCGGACAGGGGGCAGGAGGTGGAAACACCATATATTTT
CASSGQGAGGGNTIYF
>TRBJ2-1|-|14|TRBV4-3|-
TGCGCCAGCCGAGGAGGGGGGTTACCGAATGAGCAGTTCTTC
CASRGGGLPNEQFF
>TRBJ2-2|-|12|TRBV7-7|few
TGTGCTAGCACCACGAACACCGGGGAGCTGTTTTTT
CASTTNTGELFF
>TRBJ2-3|TRBD2|15|TRBV20-1|-
TGCAGTGCTATCGCGGGGGGGCCCGGCACAGATACGCAGTATTTT
CSAIAGGPGTDTQYF
>TRBJ2-3|-|9|TRBV12-3/TRBV12-4|-
TGTGCCAGCACCACCCCCGGGGTTTTT
CASTTPGVF
>TRBJ1-4|-|10|TRBV28|-
TGTGCCAGCGGCATCTCAAAACTGTTTTTT
CASGISKLFF
>TRBJ2-5|TRBD2|16|TRBV7-2|few
TGTGCCAGCAGCTTCGGACTAGCGGCGAACCAAGAGACCCAGTACTTC
CASSFGLAANQETQYF
>TRBJ2-1|TRBD2|14|TRBV7-2|few
TGTGCCAGCAGTATAGCGGGGGGGGTTTGGGAGCAGTTCTTC
CASSIAGGVWEQFF
>TRBJ2-1|TRBD2|15|TRBV5-1|few
TGCGCCAGCGGTGGGACTAGATTAAAATACAATGAGCAGTTCTTC
CASGGTRLKYNEQFF
>TRBJ1-3|TRBD1|16|TRBV4-2|few
TGTGCCAGCAGCCAACCGTCGACAGGGAACGGAAACACCATATATTTT
CASSQPSTGNGNTIYF
>TRBJ2-5|TRBD2|13|TRBV9|many
TGTGCCAGCAGCGAGGGACTAGCCGTGACCCAGTACTTC
CASSEGLAVTQYF
>TRBJ2-7|TRBD1|15|TRBV7-9|-
TGTGCCAGCAGCTTAGTGGAGGGACAGGGCCACGAGCAGTACTTC
CASSLVEGQGHEQYF
>TRBJ1-4|-|15|TRBV12-3/TRBV12-4|-
TGTGCCAGCAGTTCCGGGATGCCAAGGACTGAAAAACTGTTTTTT
CASSSGMPRTEKLFF
>TRBJ2-3|-|15|TRBV5-4|once
TGTGCCAGCAGCTCAAGACCCGACGACAGGGATACGCAGTATTTT
CASSSRPDDRDTQYF
>TRBJ2-3|-|15|TRBV6-2/TRBV6-3|-
TGTGCCAGCAGTTACGATGGGGCTAGCACAGATACGCAGTATTTT
CASSYDGASTDTQYF
>TRBJ2-6|-|14|TRBV6-2/TRBV6-3|-
TGTGCCAGCAGTTACCACTCTGGGGCCAACGTCCTGACTTTC
CASSYHSGANVLTF
>TRBJ2-3|TRBD2|18|TRBV5-1|many
TGCGCCAGCAGCACTGGACTAGCGGGGGTCCTGAGCACAGATACGCAGTATTTT
CASSTGLAGVLSTDTQYF
>TRBJ1-5|-|13|TRBV6-5|few
TGTGCCAGCAGTTACACGGCCCATGTGCCCCAGCATTTT
CASSYTAHVPQHF
>TRBJ2-1|TRBD1|15|TRBV6-5|-
TGTGCCAGCAGTTCTAGACAGGGGCTCTACAATGAGCAGTTCTTC
CASSSRQGLYNEQFF
>TRBJ2-1|TRBD2|14|TRBV20-1|few
TGCAGTGCTGGGACTAGCGGGGGGGCCGGTGAGCAGTTCTTC
CSAGTSGGAGEQFF
>TRBJ2-3|TRBD2|16|TRBV12-3/TRBV12-4|few
TGTGCCAGCAGTTCCCCGACGGGGGGGAGCACAGATACGCAGTATTTT
CASSSPTGGSTDTQYF
>TRBJ2-1|-|16|TRBV5-1|many
TGCGCCAGCAGAATGGGGCTTACCAGCTCCTACAATGAGCAGTTCTTC
CASRMGLTSSYNEQFF
>TRBJ1-5|-|12|TRBV20-1|-
TGCAGTGCTAGAGATCGCCTTCAGCCCCAGCATTTT
CSARDRLQPQHF
>TRBJ2-1|TRBD1|16|TRBV19|many
TGTGCCAGTGGGTTACTTGACAGGGGGATCTACAATGAGCAGTTCTTC
CASGLLDRGIYNEQFF
>TRBJ2-5|TRBD1|15|TRBV6-5|many
TGTGCCAGCAGTTCCCAGGGACAGGCGACGGAGACCCAGTACTTC
CASSSQGQATETQYF
>TRBJ1-2|-|11|TRBV20-1|few
TGCAGTGCTCTAGGGCGGTATGGCTACACCTTC
CSALGRYGYTF
>TRBJ1-2|-|15|TRBV6-5|-
TGTGCCAGCAGTTACTCGATCCAGGGAGGGGAGGGCTACACCTTC
CASSYSIQGGEGYTF
>TRBJ2-6|-|19|TRBV18|few
TGTGCCAGCTCACCCAGATCCCCTCCAGCGGACTCTGGGGCCAACGTCCTGACTTTC
CASSPRSPPADSGANVLTF
>TRBJ2-6|TRBD1|17|TRBV4-1|-
TGCGCCAGCAGCGGACAGGGTACTCTCTCTGGGGCCAACGTCCTGACTTTC
CASSGQGTLSGANVLTF
>TRBJ1-5|-|11|TRBV24-1|few
TGTGCCACCGGGGAACATCAGCCCCAGCATTTT
CATGEHQPQHF
>TRBJ1-5|-|13|TRBV6-2/TRBV6-3|-
TGTGCCAGCAGCGCGGCGGTACATCAGCCCCAGCATTTT
CASSAAVHQPQHF
>TRBJ1-2|-|14|TRBV4-3|few
TGCGCCAGCAGCCAAGTCAAGTTTACCTATGGCTACACCTTC
CASSQVKFTYGYTF
>TRBJ1-2|-|14|TRBV12-3/TRBV12-4|-
TGTGCCAGCAGTTTATTGGGGGGAGCCGATGGCTACACCTTC
CASSLLGGADGYTF
>TRBJ2-7|TRBD1|15|TRBV10-1|few
TGCGCCAGCAGTGATCCCGGGGGACAGGGGTCCGAGCAGTACTTC
CASSDPGGQGSEQYF
>TRBJ2-5|-|13|TRBV2|many
TGTGCCAGCAGTGCGGCTATCCAAGAGACCCAGTACTTC
CASSAAIQETQYF
>TRBJ2-3|-|15|TRBV9|many
TGTGCCAGCAGCCCCCGAGAGGGGACCACAGATACGCAGTATTTT
CASSPREGTTDTQYF
>TRBJ2-5|-|13|TRBV7-8|few
TGTGCCAGCAGCCACCTTCCTGAAGAGACCCAGTACTTC
CASSHLPEETQYF
>TRBJ1-2|TRBD1|16|TRBV6-1|few
TGTGCCAGCATGTTTGGACAGGGCAATGGGGTATCGGGCTACACCTTC
CASMFGQGNGVSGYTF
>TRBJ1-2|TRBD1|15|TRBV2|-
TGTGCCAGCCCCCTCTCGGGGACAGGGGTAGGTGGCTACACCTTC
CASPLSGTGVGGYTF
>TRBJ1-1|-|12|TRBV5-1|few
TGCGCCAGCAGACGGATGAACACTGAAGCTTTCTTT
CASRRMNTEAFF
>TRBJ1-2|-|12|TRBV20-1|-
TGCAGTGCTACCCCGGGGGATTATGGCTACACCTTC
CSATPGDYGYTF
>TRBJ2-1|TRBD2|15|TRBV4-1|few
TGCGCCAGCAGCCAGCCGGGACTAGCGGGGGCCGAGCAGTTCTTC
CASSQPGLAGAEQFF
>TRBJ2-2|TRBD2|14|TRBV7-3|few
TGTGCCAGCAGCTCCCGGGGGGGCACCGGGGAGCTGTTTTTT
CASSSRGGTGELFF
>TRBJ2-1|-|14|TRBV24-1|few
TGTGCCACCAGTGAAAACCGGGACAAGGGTGAGCAGTTCTTC
CATSENRDKGEQFF
>TRBJ2-3|-|14|TRBV19|-
TGTGCCAGTTGCCCGGACAGAGGCACAGATACGCAGTATTTT
CASCPDRGTDTQYF
>TRBJ2-3|TRBD2|13|TRBV5-1|few
TGCGCCAGCATGCTGGGGGGGACAGATACGCAGTATTTT
CASMLGGTDTQYF